This T cell receptor beta chain was obtained from a study of blood T cells in healthy people across ages. Together with a sample-barcoded 5' primer, a J-beta primer mix was included in a second PCR lasting roughly 6 to 12 cycles. Via MiXCR, TCRdb re-called the 5' RACE reads, giving one row per CDR3 protein. The repertoire holds 590,000 or so distinct CDR3 sequences, approximately 30% seen once, with less than 20% in the top ten. This clonotype was detected only a few times. The clonotype comes from a woman of 80 years or more in good health. Sequencing was performed on blood.

The CDR3 reads CASSLPGQDAQYF. In nucleotides, the CDR3 is TGTGCCAGCAGCTTGCCGGGACAGGATGCGCAGTATTTT. The genes are TRBV5-6 and TRBJ2-3; TRBD1 aligns across 8 bases. The CDR3 consists of 13 residues. Germline-derived CDR1 and CDR2 are SGHDT and YYEEEE. The J segment lost 10 bases and the V segment lost 1 base, leaving 5 bases of the junction unmatched.